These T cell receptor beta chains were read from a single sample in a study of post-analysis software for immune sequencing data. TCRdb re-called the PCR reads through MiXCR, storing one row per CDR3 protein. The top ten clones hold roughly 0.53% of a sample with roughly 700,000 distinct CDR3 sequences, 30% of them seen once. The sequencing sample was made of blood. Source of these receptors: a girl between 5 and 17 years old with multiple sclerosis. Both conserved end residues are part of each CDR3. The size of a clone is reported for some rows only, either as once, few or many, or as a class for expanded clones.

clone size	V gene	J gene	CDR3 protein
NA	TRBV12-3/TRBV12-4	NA	CASSLGVLGLEQYF
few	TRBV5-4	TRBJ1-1	CASSLGIRNTEAFF
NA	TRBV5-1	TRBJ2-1	CASSLRQPSYNEQFF
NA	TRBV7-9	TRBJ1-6	CASSLAQRYNSPLHF
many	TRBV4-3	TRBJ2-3	CASSQGRVPDTQYF
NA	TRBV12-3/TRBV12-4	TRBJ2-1	CASSHRSGALGNEQFF
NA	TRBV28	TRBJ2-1	CASSHGSLSYNEQFF
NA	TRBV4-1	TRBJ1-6	CASSQDPGRVGNSPLHF
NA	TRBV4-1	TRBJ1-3	CASSADSGNTIYF
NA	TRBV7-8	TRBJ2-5	CASSQLAGGLNEQYF
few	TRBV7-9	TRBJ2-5	CASSWGSGGPQETQYF
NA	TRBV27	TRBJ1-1	CASSASLGENTEAFF
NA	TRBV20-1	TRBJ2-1	CGARDYHNEQFF
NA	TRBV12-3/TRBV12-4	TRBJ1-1	CASEKNQDRGRGTEAFF
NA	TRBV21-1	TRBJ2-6	CASSGCYVGYSLSGANVLTF
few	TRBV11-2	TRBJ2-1	CASSFGDSSYEQFF
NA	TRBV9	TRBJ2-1	CASSVEAGGSYNEQFF
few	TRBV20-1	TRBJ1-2	CSAATERYGYTF
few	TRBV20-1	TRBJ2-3	CSALGLAGGTDTQYF